This T cell receptor (beta chain) appears in the sequencing data of a study of regulatory T cells in long-lasting Graves disease (TCRdb year 2021). For context, the study as a whole: To count as having persistent Graves' disease, a patient had to have received antithyroid drug treatment for over 5 years with TSH receptor autoantibodies remaining persistently positive. The study was conducted in China and was registered as a clinical trial. This study used TCR sequencing and RNA sequencing of peripheral blood to compare persistent Graves' disease patients against newly diagnosed Graves' disease patients. A total of roughly 33 samples underwent TCR sequencing: around 13 from persistent and about 20 from newly diagnosed Graves' disease patients. Persistent Graves' disease patients in the clinical cohort had taken antithyroid drugs for 9 to 11 years on average. What the study reported, not specific to this receptor: Sequencing and analysis were limited to the TCR beta chain. Preferential use of TRBV28, TRBJ1-2 and TRBJ2-5 was observed in persistent disease, whereas TRBV20-1 and TRBJ2-1 were favored in newly diagnosed disease. Patients with persistent disease shared more public clonotypes (fewer than 3,000) than newly diagnosed patients did (roughly 970). Compared with newly diagnosed patients, persistent Graves' disease patients had lower TCR Shannon entropy and fewer highly expanded clones, which suggests clonal expansion. Peripheral blood alone was examined, since thyroid tissue, which constituted the primary lesion, could not be accessed. The authors noted that the small sample size was a limitation that may lower accuracy.

The sample's time point, from its label and the paper: persistent/refractory GD, antithyroid drugs over 5 years with positive TRAb. For both TCR sequencing and RNA sequencing, RNA was extracted from PBMCs using TRIzol. The diagnosis of Graves' disease was made according to American Thyroid Association guidelines. Patients for the study were recruited at an endocrinology department in Xi'an, China. From each patient, around 9 milliliters of peripheral blood was collected into an EDTA anticoagulant tube. Ficoll Paque Plus density gradient separation was used to isolate PBMCs, and no additional T cell sorting was done. An Agilent 2100 Bioanalyzer and agarose gel were used to check RNA quality, while a NanoDrop 2000 measured RNA concentration. To note about this clonotype: The antigen it binds to is not known. No much larger clonotype is one base removed from it; base qualities were not supplied.

The library was prepared using multiplex PCR. Sequencing relied on an Illumina HiSeq 4000. TCR beta libraries were built with iRepertoire HTBI primers and Arm-PCR amplification of CDR3 regions. Before sequencing, the PCR products went through gel purification. The authors' pipeline ran thus. Gene usage analysis of CDR3 amino acid clonotypes relied on the approximately 62 TRBV and around 13 TRBJ segments identified across samples. COPE and FqMerger were used to merge filtered high-quality paired reads into contigs. Contigs were aligned with BLAST to IMGT TRBV, TRBD and TRBJ reference genes, and CDR3 was defined per IMGT. Clonotypes above 0.1% frequency were classified as highly expanded clones. Shannon entropy was used to measure repertoire diversity, and the Gini coefficient was used to measure V-J evenness. A clonotype was considered public if more than one individual shared it. The public reads were quality trimmed at Q25 with fastp and then assembled into clones with MiXCR by TCRdb, keeping productive beta chains. A single entry per CDR3 protein holds the most common genes and DNA from its merged rows. None of the V and J calls come from the authors' own analysis; TCRdb made them. The sample data list 500,000 to 800,000 distinct CDR3 sequences, and roughly 30% of these were observed just once. The top ten clonotypes cover under 50% of the sample.

The CDR3 goes from the cysteine to the phenylalanine over 11 residues. Only the CDR3 DNA is retained, 33 bases long and in frame from the first base. Taken from the germline V gene, the CDR1 and CDR2 loops are MNHNS and SASEGT. Deletion took 6 bases off V and 7 bases off J, with a span of 9 bases between the germline ends. The starting material was peripheral blood mononuclear cells (PBMCs), obtained when the disease was refractory, from a patient treated with antithyroid drugs. The rearranged segments are TRBV6-1 and TRBJ1-1; matching of 5 bases hints at TRBD1 as the D gene. This TCR was recovered from a female donor with Graves disease. The bases are TGTGCCAGCAGCAGGGACGGTGAAGCTTTCTTT. Protein translation: CASSRDGEAFF.